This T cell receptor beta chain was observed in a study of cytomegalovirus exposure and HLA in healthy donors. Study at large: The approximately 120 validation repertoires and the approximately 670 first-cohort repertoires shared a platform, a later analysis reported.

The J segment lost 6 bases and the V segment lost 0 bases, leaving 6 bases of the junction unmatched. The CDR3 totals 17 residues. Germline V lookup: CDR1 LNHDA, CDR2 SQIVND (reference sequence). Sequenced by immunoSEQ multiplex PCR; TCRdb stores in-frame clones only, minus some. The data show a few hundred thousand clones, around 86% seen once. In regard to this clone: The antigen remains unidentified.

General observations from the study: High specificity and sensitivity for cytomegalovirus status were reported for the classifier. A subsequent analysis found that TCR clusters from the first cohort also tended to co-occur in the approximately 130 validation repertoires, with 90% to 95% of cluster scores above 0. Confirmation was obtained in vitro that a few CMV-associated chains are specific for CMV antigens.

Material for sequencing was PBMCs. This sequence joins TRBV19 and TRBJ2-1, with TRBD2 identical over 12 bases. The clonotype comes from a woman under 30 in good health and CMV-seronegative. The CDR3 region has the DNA TGTGCCAGTAGTATAGATTTAGGACTAGCGGGGAGCAATGAGCAGTTCTTC. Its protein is CASSIDLGLAGSNEQFF. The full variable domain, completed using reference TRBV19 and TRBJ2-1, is DGGITQSPKYLFRKEGQNVTLSCEQNLNHDAMYWYRQDPGQGLRLIYYSQIVNDFQKGDIAEGYSVSREKKESFPLTVTSAQKNPTAFYLCASSIDLGLAGSNEQFFGPGTRLTVL.